The rows below give T cell receptor beta chains drawn from one sample of a study of OX40 agonist ivuxolimab in advanced cancers. Repertoires were generated with immunoSEQ multiplex PCR, while TCRdb's copy carries only in-frame clones and drops some. The sample lists 30,000 to 35,000 clones, 65% to 85% occurring once. Sequencing used CD4+ or CD8+ T cells sorted from blood, obtained in a trial of the OX40 agonist ivuxolimab. These receptors came from an adult with an advanced solid tumor such as melanoma, head and neck, liver or kidney cancer. The conserved cysteine and the conserved F or W are not part of the CDR3 here. Each record gives: clone size, V gene, CDR3 protein. Not every row has a clone size; where given, it reads once, few, many or a size class.

clone size: -
V gene: TRBV7-9
CDR3 protein: ASSLDSGYGYT

clone size: -
V gene: TRBV4-1
CDR3 protein: ASSQFPGTGSSYEQY

clone size: -
V gene: TRBV12-5
CDR3 protein: ASGFQGARTEAF

clone size: -
V gene: TRBV11-2
CDR3 protein: ASSLWKTVSSGNTIY

clone size: few
V gene: TRBV2
CDR3 protein: ASQPGQINEKLF

clone size: -
V gene: TRBV7-9
CDR3 protein: ASSFGLAAYNEQF

clone size: -
V gene: TRBV6-6
CDR3 protein: ASSYSTLYEQY

clone size: -
V gene: TRBV30
CDR3 protein: AWSVGGLPTPTDTQY

clone size: -
V gene: TRBV6-1
CDR3 protein: ASSEGAIRF

clone size: -
V gene: TRBV27
CDR3 protein: ASSLRRTLGETQY

clone size: once
V gene: TRBV11-2
CDR3 protein: ASSSGQNTEAF

clone size: -
V gene: TRBV5-1
CDR3 protein: ASSSWGTGVETQY

clone size: -
V gene: TRBV6-6
CDR3 protein: ASTKGGNTDTQY

clone size: once
V gene: TRBV5-1
CDR3 protein: ASSYRTREYNNEQF

clone size: once
V gene: TRBV29-1
CDR3 protein: SVEAPGFSTDTQY

clone size: -
V gene: TRBV5-4
CDR3 protein: ASSLQGTGLSGNTIY

clone size: -
V gene: TRBV6-6
CDR3 protein: ASRGLGGGTYEQY

clone size: once
V gene: TRBV18
CDR3 protein: ASSPFVTDTQY